This T cell receptor (beta chain) stems from a study of glioma-infiltrating T cells. Trimming left V 4 bases short and J 0 bases short, with 9 bases between. Germline V gene lookup returns CDR1 ENHRY and CDR2 SYGVKD. The CDR3 is made up of 14 amino acids. Amplification of TCR alpha and beta CDR3 regions from RNA used iRepertoire nested multiplex PCR. Tissue mRNA or PBMC total RNA, roughly 90-400 ng, went into one-step reverse transcription and amplification. TCRdb independently ran MiXCR on the multiplex PCR reads; one entry per CDR3 protein. The table lists 100,000 to 150,000 distinct CDR3 sequences, approximately 24% of them singletons.

The sample taken for sequencing was glioma tissue, nonneoplastic brain tissue, or PBMCs (not recorded which). The source of this sequence is a human donor with low-grade glioma or glioblastoma, undergoing nonglioma brain surgery, or in good health (not recorded which). V usage is TRBV10-3 and J usage is TRBJ1-1; D remains unclear. The CDR3 here is CAISGAEMNTEAFF. The CDR3 DNA is TGTGCCATCAGTGGGGCAGAAATGAACACTGAAGCTTTCTTT.